This T cell receptor (beta chain) was retrieved from a study of T-cell memory formation after mild COVID-19. General study points: Day 15 to 85 contracting clones showed balanced CD4/CD8; day 15 to 37 expanders favored CD4+. A subset of responding clones appeared in pre-infection memory, suggesting cross-reactive memory joined.

The germline gives CDR1 SGHRS, CDR2 YFSETQ. Trimming took 0 bases from V and 2 from J, leaving 12 bases between them. There are 16 residues in the CDR3. TCRdb independently ran MiXCR on the 5' RACE reads; one entry per CDR3 protein. The table records some 600,000 distinct CDR3 sequences, 17% of them present only once. Comments on this clonotype: Its antigen is currently unknown.

The origin of this receptor is an adult woman who had mild COVID-19 (a few samples of this study predate the infection). Cell type and time point are not known. The sample was PBMCs or a T cell subset sorted from them (not recorded which). The rearrangement uses TRBV5-1 and TRBJ2-1; D gene unclear. The CDR3 DNA reads TGCGCCAGCAGCTTGGCCTTCACAGAACCCTACAATGAGCAGTTCTTC. Amino acid sequence: CASSLAFTEPYNEQFF.